This TCR beta chain was captured by sequencing in a study of T cell repertoires in cytomegalovirus infection. Study results and caveats: Totalled public TCR beta family frequency picked out people who carried CMV plus the relevant HLA.

V gave up 6 bases and J gave up 6 bases, with 10 bases separating them. CDR3 length: 12 amino acids. Via MiXCR, TCRdb re-called the reads, giving one row per CDR3 protein. This sample has 75,000 to 100,000 distinct CDR3 sequences, with 29% found just once. With respect to this clonotype: Its antigen remains unknown.

Sequences were derived from CD8+ T cells from cultured PBMCs, sampled from culture after CMV antigen stimulation. The genes are TRBV12-3 or TRBV12-4 and TRBJ2-3; D gene ambiguous. The TCR originated in a human donor in good health (CMV status not recorded). Some clones in this sample may be carry-over from other donors' samples. This chain's CDR3 is CASSSNPDTQYF. The DNA of the CDR3 is TGTGCCAGCAGCTCGAACCCGGATACGCAGTATTTT.